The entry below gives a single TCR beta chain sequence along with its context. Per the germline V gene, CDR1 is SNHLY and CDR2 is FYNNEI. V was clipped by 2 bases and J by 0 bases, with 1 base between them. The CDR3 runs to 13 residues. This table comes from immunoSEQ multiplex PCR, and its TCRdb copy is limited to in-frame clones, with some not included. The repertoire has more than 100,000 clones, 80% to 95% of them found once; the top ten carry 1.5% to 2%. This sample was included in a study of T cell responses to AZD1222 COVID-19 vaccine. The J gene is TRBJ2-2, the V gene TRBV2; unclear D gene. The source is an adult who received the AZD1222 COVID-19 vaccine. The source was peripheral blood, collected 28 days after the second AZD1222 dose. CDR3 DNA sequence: TGTGCCAGCAGTGAAACGAACACCGGGGAGCTGTTTTTT. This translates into CASSETNTGELFF.